Listed below are T cell receptor beta chains from one sample, sequenced in a study of quantifying T cell responses using KT2 cells. Each CDR3 protein gets one entry after TCRdb re-called the UMI-ligation and nested PCR reads with MiXCR. Of 40,000 or so distinct CDR3 sequences listed, over 15% were seen once; the top ten hold 40% to 45%. The specimen was PBMCs spiked with cells of the T cell clone KT2. The source of these receptors is a human donor. Both conserved end residues are trimmed from each CDR3. Each record gives: J gene, V gene, CDR3 protein.

TRBJ2-1	TRBV9	ASSVDNEQF
TRBJ2-5	TRBV18	ASSQEETQY
TRBJ2-3	TRBV6-6	ASSYSTTDTQY
TRBJ1-2	TRBV6-2/TRBV6-3	ASSYSTALYGYT
TRBJ2-5	TRBV18	ASSPSQETQY
TRBJ2-7	TRBV7-9	ASSPTGQGHEQY
TRBJ2-3	TRBV10-3	AISVSIGLAVSTDSTDTQY
TRBJ1-4	TRBV6-6	ASWGEKLF
TRBJ1-5	TRBV2	ASSYRGHSNQPQH
TRBJ1-1	TRBV29-1	SVVRTGGNPEAF